This T cell receptor (beta chain) appears in the sequencing data of a study of OX40 agonist ivuxolimab in advanced cancers. Using immunoSEQ multiplex PCR, the repertoire was profiled, and TCRdb retains in-frame clones only, with some absent. The data contain 75,000 to 80,000 clones, approximately 80% of them singletons. Remarks on this clone: Other DNA sequences in the sample encode the same CDR3.

The ends were cut back, 2 bases at V and 3 bases at J, with 9 bases in the middle. The germline V gene encodes CDR1 SGDLS and CDR2 YYNGEE. The CDR3 loop spans 13 amino acids. The rearrangement uses TRBV9 and TRBJ2-7; the D is unclear. The sequence was collected from an adult with an advanced solid tumor such as melanoma, head and neck, liver or kidney cancer. The specimen comprised CD4+ or CD8+ T cells sorted from blood, sampled in a trial of the OX40 agonist ivuxolimab. The CDR3 DNA sequence: TGTGCCAGCAGCGTTGGACCCAGCTACGAGCAGTACTTC. Protein product: CASSVGPSYEQYF.